The 17 T cell receptor beta chains presented below share a single source sample, sequenced in a study of CD8+CD57+ T cells in acquired aplastic anemia. Genomic DNA constituted the template upon which TCR beta VDJ and CDR3 profiling was performed. TCRdb called the reads again in MiXCR, with one record for every CDR3 protein. The sample records over 150,000 distinct CDR3 sequences, roughly half being singletons. The sequenced material came from sorted CD4+, CD8+, or CD8+CD57+ T cells (not recorded which) from PBMCs. The receptors come from a human donor in good health, serving as a control.

The table lists this clonotype with a few counts. This clone may be a read error of a much larger clone one base away. This chain links TRBV25-1 with TRBJ2-7; possible D gene TRBD1, 5 bases. CDR3 size: 15 residues. Per the germline V gene, CDR1 is MGHDK and CDR2 is SYGVNS. The CDR3: CASSEPGFIPYEQCF. DNA for the CDR3: TGTGCCAGCAGTGAACCAGGGTTTATCCCCTACGAGCAGTGCTTC.

This chain connects TRBV20-1 to TRBJ1-5, with 8 bases fitting TRBD1. Losses at the gene ends were 4 bases for V and 2 bases for J; bases not matched to a gene: 10. Germline CDR1 DFQATT, CDR2 SNEGSKA (reference sequence). The CDR3 has 16 amino acids. In DNA, the CDR3 is TGCAGTGCTAAAGGGGCAGGGGGCTTGGGCAATCAGCCCCAGCATTTT. The encoded protein is CSAKGAGGLGNQPQHF.

Ten or more counts support this clonotype. The rearrangement joins TRBV7-3 to TRBJ2-3; 7 positions agree with TRBD1. CDR3 size: 15 residues. The germline CDR1 and CDR2 sequences are SGHTA and FQGTGA. V lost 2 bases, J lost 4 bases, and 6 bases stayed unmatched. This chain's CDR3 is CASSLRRQGADTQYF. The DNA of the CDR3 is TGTGCCAGCAGCTTACGCCGGCAGGGGGCAGATACGCAGTATTTT.

The rearrangement joins TRBV7-8 to TRBJ1-1; the match to TRBD1 covers 7 bases. The J segment lost 1 base and the V segment lost 3 bases, leaving 5 bases of the junction unmatched. This CDR3 spans 15 amino acids. The germline CDR1 and CDR2 sequences are SGHVS and FQNEAQ. The CDR3 region is CASSFSQGENTEAFF. The CDR3 DNA reads as TGTGCCAGCAGCTTTAGCCAGGGGGAGAACACTGAAGCTTTCTTT. Using reference TRBV7-8 and TRBJ1-1 for the parts outside the CDR3, the full variable domain is GAGVSQSPRYKVAKRGQDVALRCDPISGHVSLFWYQQALGQGPEFLTYFQNEAQLDKSGLPSDRFFAERPEGSVSTLKIQRTQQEDSAVYLCASSFSQGENTEAFFGQGTRLTVV.

The rearrangement uses TRBV7-3 and TRBJ2-3; D gene uncertain. This CDR3 spans 16 amino acids. Looked up from germline, CDR1 is SGHTA and CDR2 is FQGTGA. Trimming stripped 4 bases from V and 0 bases from J, with 14 bases between. The CDR3 DNA sequence: TGTGCCAGCAGCTCGTCTAGTGTCCTTAGCACAGATACGCAGTATTTT. Encoded protein: CASSSSSVLSTDTQYF.

The V call is TRBV7-2, the J call TRBJ1-3; D is possibly TRBD1 (6 bases). The CDR3 totals 16 residues. Trimming stripped 0 bases from V and 0 bases from J, with 9 bases between. The germline V gene encodes CDR1 SGHTA and CDR2 FQGNSA. The CDR3 DNA sequence: TGTGCCAGCAGCTTAGCGACAGGACTCTCTGGAAACACCATATATTTT. This translates into CASSLATGLSGNTIYF.

This clonotype has ten or more counts. The rearrangement joins TRBV6-1 to TRBJ1-5; 8 bases fit TRBD1. Germline assignment: CDR1 MNHNS and CDR2 SASEGT. This CDR3 spans 15 amino acids. Trimming removed 2 bases from V and 6 bases from J; junction bases left unmatched: 6. The CDR3 loop reads CASSELGQGSQPQHF. Written as DNA, the CDR3 is TGTGCCAGCAGTGAACTTGGACAGGGCAGTCAGCCCCAGCATTTT.

In its sample, this clonotype was seen many times. The CDR3 reads CASSRDYNSYEQYF. The CDR3 DNA reads TGTGCCAGCAGCCGGGACTATAATTCCTACGAGCAGTACTTC. V usage is TRBV7-3 and J usage is TRBJ2-7; 7 positions agree with TRBD2. V was clipped by 5 bases and J by 1 base; unmatched bases: 5. Germline-derived CDR1 and CDR2 are SGHTA and FQGTGA. This CDR3 is built from 14 residues.

This clonotype was picked up many times. The CDR3 loop reads CASYPLGGPRSEGNEQFF. CDR3 DNA sequence: TGTGCCAGCTATCCCCTCGGGGGCCCTCGATCAGAGGGCAATGAGCAGTTCTTC. This chain connects TRBV2 to TRBJ2-1; tentatively, D is TRBD1 or TRBD2 (6 bases each). The germline gives CDR1 SNHLY, CDR2 FYNNEI. The CDR3 has 18 amino acids. Trimming left V 8 bases short and J 6 bases short, with 29 bases between.

Ten or more counts support this clonotype. The chain combines TRBV6-2 or TRBV6-3 with TRBJ2-5, with D tentatively TRBD2 (6 bases). The CDR3 contains 17 residues. The ends were cut back, 3 bases at V and 5 bases at J, with 22 bases in the middle. Germline loops: CDR1 MNHEY, CDR2 SVGEGT. The CDR3 DNA follows: TGTGCCAGCAGTTATCTCCCCGGGGGTACGCCTCGGGAGACCCAGTACTTC. It translates to CASSYLPGGTPRETQYF.

This clonotype occurred a few times. The chain joins TRBV25-1 to TRBJ1-1; no definite D call. This CDR3 comprises 15 residues. Trimming took off 1 base at V and 0 bases at J, with 9 bases between the two ends. Germline V gives CDR1 MGHDK, CDR2 SYGVNS. CDR3 nucleotide sequence: TGTGCCAGCAGTGAATCGAGCAGAATGAACACTGAAGCTTTCTTT. Protein: CASSESSRMNTEAFF.

The count of this clonotype is one. The chain has TRBV5-6 and TRBJ2-5; D is undetermined. The CDR3 totals 13 residues. Per the germline V gene, CDR1 is SGHDT and CDR2 is YYEEEE. V lost 3 bases and J 3 bases, leaving 9 bases between the germline ends. CDR3 in DNA: TGTGCCAGCAGCTCCTCGACGGAAGAGACCCAGTACTTC. Translated, it gives CASSSSTEETQYF.

The table lists this clonotype with many counts. The rearrangement joins TRBV6-5 to TRBJ1-1; D gene uncertain. Per the germline V gene, CDR1 is MNHEY and CDR2 is SVGAGI. This CDR3 is 16 amino acids long. The V and J ends lost 2 bases and 1 base respectively, with 14 bases between them. The CDR3 loop is CASSYIGPLGNTEAFF. The CDR3 nucleotides read TGTGCCAGCAGTTACATCGGCCCTCTGGGGAACACTGAAGCTTTCTTT.

This clonotype was picked up many times. CDR3 amino acids: CASSPRTGVGTEAFF. The DNA for the CDR3 is TGTGCCAGCAGCCCCAGGACAGGGGTGGGCACTGAAGCTTTCTTT. The V and J genes are TRBV7-2 and TRBJ1-1, with 9 positions matching TRBD1. The CDR3 covers 15 residues. Germline V gene sequence: CDR1 SGHTA, CDR2 FQGNSA. V shed 5 bases, J shed 4 bases, and the junction held 8 bases outside the gene matches.

This clonotype has ten or more counts. The chain joins TRBV20-1 to TRBJ1-1; D gene unclear. Between the trimmed V and J ends, which lost 3 bases and 3 bases, there was a span of 17 bases. The CDR3 spans 15 residues. The germline gives CDR1 DFQATT, CDR2 SNEGSKA (reference sequence). The CDR3 protein is CSASQPGGRDTEAFF. DNA of the CDR3: TGCAGTGCTAGTCAACCAGGAGGGAGGGACACTGAAGCTTTCTTT.

Regarding this clonotype: The junction departs from the called germline gene at one end, perhaps through a read error. The rearrangement uses TRBV10-3 and TRBJ1-1; D gene uncertain. Germline values: CDR1 ENHRY, CDR2 SYGVKD. The CDR3 sequence is 15 residues long. CDR3 protein: CASSGLSDGNTEAFF. Here the CDR3 DNA reads TGTGCCAGCAGTGGGCTGTCGGACGGGAACACTGAAGCTTTCTTT.

This clonotype was seen a few times. This chain links TRBV4-3 with TRBJ2-7; 9 nucleotides match TRBD1. Germline V gene sequence: CDR1 LGHNA, CDR2 YSLEER. This CDR3 contains 14 residues. V dropped 3 bases and J dropped 5; count of bases not matched to a gene: 5. This CDR3 reads CASSQDRGGDEQYF. For the CDR3, the DNA is TGCGCCAGCAGCCAGGACAGGGGAGGGGACGAGCAGTACTTC.